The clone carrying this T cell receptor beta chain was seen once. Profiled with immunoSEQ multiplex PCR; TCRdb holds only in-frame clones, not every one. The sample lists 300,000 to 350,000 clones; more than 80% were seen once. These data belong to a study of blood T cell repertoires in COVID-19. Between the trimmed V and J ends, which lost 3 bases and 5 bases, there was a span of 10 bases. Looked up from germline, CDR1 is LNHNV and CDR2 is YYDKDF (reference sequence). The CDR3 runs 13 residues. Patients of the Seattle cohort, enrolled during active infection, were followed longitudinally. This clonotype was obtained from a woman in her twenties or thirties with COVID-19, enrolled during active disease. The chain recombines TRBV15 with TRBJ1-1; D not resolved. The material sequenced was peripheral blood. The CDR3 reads CATSSITGTEAFF. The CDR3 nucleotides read TGTGCCACCAGCAGTATTACCGGGACTGAAGCTTTCTTT.